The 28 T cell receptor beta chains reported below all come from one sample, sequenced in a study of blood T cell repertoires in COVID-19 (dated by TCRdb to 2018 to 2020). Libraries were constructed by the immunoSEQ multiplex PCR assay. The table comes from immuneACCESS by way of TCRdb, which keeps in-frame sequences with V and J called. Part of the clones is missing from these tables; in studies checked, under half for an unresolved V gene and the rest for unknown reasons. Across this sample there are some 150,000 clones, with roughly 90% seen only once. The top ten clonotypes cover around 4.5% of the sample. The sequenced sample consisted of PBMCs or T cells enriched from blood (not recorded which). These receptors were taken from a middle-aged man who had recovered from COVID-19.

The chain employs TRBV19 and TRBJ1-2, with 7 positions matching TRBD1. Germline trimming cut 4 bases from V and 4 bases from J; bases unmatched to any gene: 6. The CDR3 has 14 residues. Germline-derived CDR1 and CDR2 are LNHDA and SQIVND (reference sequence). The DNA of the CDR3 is TGTGCCAGTAGTAAGGGGGCAGGCACCTATGGCTACACCTTC. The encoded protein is CASSKGAGTYGYTF. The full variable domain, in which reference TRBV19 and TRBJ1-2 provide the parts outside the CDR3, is DGGITQSPKYLFRKEGQNVTLSCEQNLNHDAMYWYRQDPGQGLRLIYYSQIVNDFQKGDIAEGYSVSREKKESFPLTVTSAQKNPTAFYLCASSKGAGTYGYTFGSGTRLTVV.

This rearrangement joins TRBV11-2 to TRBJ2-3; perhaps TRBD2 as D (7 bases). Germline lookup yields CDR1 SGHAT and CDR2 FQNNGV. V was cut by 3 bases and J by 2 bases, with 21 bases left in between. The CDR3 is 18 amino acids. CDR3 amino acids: CASSLIRGARGNTDTQYF. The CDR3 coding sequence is TGTGCCAGCAGCTTGATTCGGGGGGCCCGTGGTAACACAGATACGCAGTATTTT. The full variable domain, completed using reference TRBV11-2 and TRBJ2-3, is EAGVAQSPRYKIIEKRQSVAFWCNPISGHATLYWYQQILGQGPKLLIQFQNNGVVDDSQLPKDRFSAERLKGVDSTLKIQPAKLEDSAVYLCASSLIRGARGNTDTQYFGPGTRLTVL.

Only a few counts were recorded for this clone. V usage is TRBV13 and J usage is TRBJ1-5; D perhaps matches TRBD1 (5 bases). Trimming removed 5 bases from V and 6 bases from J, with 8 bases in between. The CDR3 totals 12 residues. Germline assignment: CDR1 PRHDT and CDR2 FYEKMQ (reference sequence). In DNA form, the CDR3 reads TGTGCCAGCAGCGACAGAGGTCAGCCCCAGCATTTT. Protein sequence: CASSDRGQPQHF.

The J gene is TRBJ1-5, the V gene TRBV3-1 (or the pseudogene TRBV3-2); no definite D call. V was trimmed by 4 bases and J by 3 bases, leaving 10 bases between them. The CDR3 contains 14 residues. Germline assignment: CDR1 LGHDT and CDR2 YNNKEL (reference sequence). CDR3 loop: CASSPAGINQPQHF. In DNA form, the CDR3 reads TGTGCCAGCAGCCCCGCGGGGATCAATCAGCCCCAGCATTTT.

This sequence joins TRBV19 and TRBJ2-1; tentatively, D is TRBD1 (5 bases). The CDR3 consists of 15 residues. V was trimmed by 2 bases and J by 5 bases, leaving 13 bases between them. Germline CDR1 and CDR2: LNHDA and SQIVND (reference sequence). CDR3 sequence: CASSIQGTLNNEQFF. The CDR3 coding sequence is TGTGCCAGTAGTATACAGGGTACCTTAAACAATGAGCAGTTCTTC.

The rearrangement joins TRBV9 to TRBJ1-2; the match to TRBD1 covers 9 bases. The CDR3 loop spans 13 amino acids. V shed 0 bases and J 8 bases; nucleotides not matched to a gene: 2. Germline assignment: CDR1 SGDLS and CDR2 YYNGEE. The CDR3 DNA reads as TGTGCCAGCAGCGTAGGGGACAGGGACGGCTACACCTTC. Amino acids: CASSVGDRDGYTF. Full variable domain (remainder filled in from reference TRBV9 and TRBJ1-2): DSGVTQTPKHLITATGQRVTLRCSPRSGDLSVYWYQQSLDQGLQFLIQYYNGEERAKGNILERFSAQQFPDLHSELNLSSLELGDSALYFCASSVGDRDGYTFGSGTRLTVV.

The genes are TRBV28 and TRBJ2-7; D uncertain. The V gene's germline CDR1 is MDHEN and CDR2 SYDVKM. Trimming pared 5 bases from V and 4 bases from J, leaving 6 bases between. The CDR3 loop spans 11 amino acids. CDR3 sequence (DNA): TGTGCCAGCAGTCGCGGTTACGAGCAGTACGTC. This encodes CASSRGYEQYV.

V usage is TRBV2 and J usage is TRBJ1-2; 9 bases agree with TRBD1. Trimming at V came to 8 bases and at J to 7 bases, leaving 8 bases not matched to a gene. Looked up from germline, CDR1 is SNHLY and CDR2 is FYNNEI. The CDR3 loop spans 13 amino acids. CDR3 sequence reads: CASDTGQGFGYTF. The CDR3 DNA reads TGTGCCAGCGACACGGGACAGGGATTTGGCTACACCTTC. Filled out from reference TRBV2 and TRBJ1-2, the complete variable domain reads EPEVTQTPSHQVTQMGQEVILRCVPISNHLYFYWYRQILGQKVEFLVSFYNNEISEKSEIFDDQFSVERPDGSNFTLKIRSTKLEDSAMYFCASDTGQGFGYTFGSGTRLTVV.

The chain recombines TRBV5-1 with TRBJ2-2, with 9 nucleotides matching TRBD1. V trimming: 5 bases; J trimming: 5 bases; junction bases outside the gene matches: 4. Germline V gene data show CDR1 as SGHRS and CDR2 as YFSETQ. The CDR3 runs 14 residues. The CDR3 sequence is CASRRDRATGELFF. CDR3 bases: TGCGCCAGCAGACGGGACAGGGCAACCGGGGAGCTGTTTTTT.

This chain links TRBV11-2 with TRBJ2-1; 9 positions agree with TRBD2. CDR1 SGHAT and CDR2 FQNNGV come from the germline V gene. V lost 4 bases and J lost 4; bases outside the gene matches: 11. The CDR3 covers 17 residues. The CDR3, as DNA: TGTGCCAGCAGCTCCGGGTTTGGCGGGGGGGCTTACAATGAGCAGTTCTTC. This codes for CASSSGFGGGAYNEQFF. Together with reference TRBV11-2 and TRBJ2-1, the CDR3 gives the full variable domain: EAGVAQSPRYKIIEKRQSVAFWCNPISGHATLYWYQQILGQGPKLLIQFQNNGVVDDSQLPKDRFSAERLKGVDSTLKIQPAKLEDSAVYLCASSSGFGGGAYNEQFFGPGTRLTVL.

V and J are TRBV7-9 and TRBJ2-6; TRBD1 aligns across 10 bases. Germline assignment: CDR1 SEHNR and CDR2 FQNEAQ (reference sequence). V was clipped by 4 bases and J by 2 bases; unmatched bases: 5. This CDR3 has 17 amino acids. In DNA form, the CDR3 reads TGTGCCAGCAGCTCCGGGACAGGGGTACCTGGGGCCAACGTCCTGACTTTC. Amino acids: CASSSGTGVPGANVLTF.

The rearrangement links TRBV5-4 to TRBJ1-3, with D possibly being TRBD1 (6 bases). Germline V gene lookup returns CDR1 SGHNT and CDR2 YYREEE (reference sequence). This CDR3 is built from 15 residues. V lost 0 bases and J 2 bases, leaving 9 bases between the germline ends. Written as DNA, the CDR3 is TGTGCCAGCAGCTTGGCCACAGGGACTGGAAACACCATATATTTT. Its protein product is CASSLATGTGNTIYF. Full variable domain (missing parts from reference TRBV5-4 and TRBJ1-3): ETGVTQSPTHLIKTRGQQVTLRCSSQSGHNTVSWYQQALGQGPQFIFQYYREEENGRGNFPPRFSGLQFPNYSSELNVNALELDDSALYLCASSLATGTGNTIYFGEGSWLTVV.

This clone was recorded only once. The CDR3 spells CASSPPARSTDTQYF. The DNA of the CDR3 is TGTGCCAGCTCACCACCGGCACGTAGCACAGATACGCAGTATTTT. The chain is built from TRBV18 and TRBJ2-3, with D hard to call. The CDR3 contains 15 residues. Germline V gene lookup returns CDR1 KGHSH and CDR2 LQKENI. V was shortened by 0 bases and J by 0 bases, with 7 bases between the two germline ends.

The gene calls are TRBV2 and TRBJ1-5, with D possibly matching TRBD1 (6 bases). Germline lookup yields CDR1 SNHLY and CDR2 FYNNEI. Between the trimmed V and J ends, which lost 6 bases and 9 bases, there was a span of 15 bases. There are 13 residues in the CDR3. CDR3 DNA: TGTGCCAGCAGACGACAGGACCTGGGGCCCCAGCATTTT. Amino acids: CASRRQDLGPQHF.

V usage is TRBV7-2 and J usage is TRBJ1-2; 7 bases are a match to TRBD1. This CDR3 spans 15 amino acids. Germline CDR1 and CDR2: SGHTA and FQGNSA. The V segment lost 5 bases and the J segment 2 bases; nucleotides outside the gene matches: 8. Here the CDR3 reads CASSPDRRQNYGYTF. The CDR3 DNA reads TGTGCCAGCAGCCCGGACAGGCGGCAAAACTATGGCTACACCTTC.

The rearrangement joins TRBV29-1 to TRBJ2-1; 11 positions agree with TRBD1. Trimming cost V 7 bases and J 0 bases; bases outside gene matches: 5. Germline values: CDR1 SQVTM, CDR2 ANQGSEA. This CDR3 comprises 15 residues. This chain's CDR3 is CSGRDRGSSYNEQFF. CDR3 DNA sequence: TGCAGCGGGCGGGACAGGGGGAGCTCCTACAATGAGCAGTTCTTC.

Written as DNA, the CDR3 is TGCGCCAGCAGCTTGGGTGTCAGGGGGCCGAGTGAAGCTTTCTTT. Protein sequence: CASSLGVRGPSEAFF. The rearrangement links TRBV5-1 to TRBJ1-1; the match to TRBD1 covers 8 bases. Looked up from germline, CDR1 is SGHRS and CDR2 is YFSETQ. This CDR3 is built from 15 residues. Germline trimming cut 0 bases from V and 7 bases from J; bases unmatched to any gene: 8.

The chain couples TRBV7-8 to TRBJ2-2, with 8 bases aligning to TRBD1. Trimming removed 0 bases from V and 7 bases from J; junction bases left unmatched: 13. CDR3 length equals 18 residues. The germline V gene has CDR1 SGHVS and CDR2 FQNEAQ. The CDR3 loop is CASSLAVVRGRFNGELFF. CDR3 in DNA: TGTGCCAGCAGCTTAGCGGTCGTCAGGGGGCGCTTTAACGGGGAGCTGTTTTTT.

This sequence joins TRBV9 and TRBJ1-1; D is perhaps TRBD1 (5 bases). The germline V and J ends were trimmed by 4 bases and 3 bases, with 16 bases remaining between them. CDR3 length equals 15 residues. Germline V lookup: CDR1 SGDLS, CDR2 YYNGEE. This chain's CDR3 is CASSPRQLRYTEAFF. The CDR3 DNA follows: TGTGCCAGCAGCCCAAGACAGCTAAGGTACACTGAAGCTTTCTTT.

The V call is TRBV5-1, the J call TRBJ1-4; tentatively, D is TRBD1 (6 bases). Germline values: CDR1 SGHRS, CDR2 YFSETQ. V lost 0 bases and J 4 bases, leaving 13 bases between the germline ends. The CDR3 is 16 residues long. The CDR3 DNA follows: TGCGCCAGCAGCTTGGCCGGAGCAGGGGATAATGAAAAACTGTTTTTT. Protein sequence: CASSLAGAGDNEKLFF.

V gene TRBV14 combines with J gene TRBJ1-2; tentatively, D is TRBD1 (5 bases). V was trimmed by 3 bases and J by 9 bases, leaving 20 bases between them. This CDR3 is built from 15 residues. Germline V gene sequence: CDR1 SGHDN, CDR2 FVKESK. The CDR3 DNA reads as TGTGCCAGCAGCCAGACAGAGAAACCCCGGGCTAGCTACACCTTC. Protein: CASSQTEKPRASYTF.

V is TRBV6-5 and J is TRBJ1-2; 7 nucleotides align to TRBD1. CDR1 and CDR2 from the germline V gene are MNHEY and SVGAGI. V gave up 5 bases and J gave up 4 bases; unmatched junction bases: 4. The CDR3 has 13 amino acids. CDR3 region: CASSNRGFYGYTF. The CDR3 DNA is TGTGCCAGCAGTAACAGGGGATTCTATGGCTACACCTTC.

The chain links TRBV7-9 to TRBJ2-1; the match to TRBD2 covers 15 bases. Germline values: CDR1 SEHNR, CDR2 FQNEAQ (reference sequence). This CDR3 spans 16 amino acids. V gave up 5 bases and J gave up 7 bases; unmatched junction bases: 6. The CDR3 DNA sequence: TGTGCCAGCAGCGGATCCGGGACTAGCGGGAGGAATGAGCAGTTCTTC. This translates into CASSGSGTSGRNEQFF.

Here the CDR3 DNA reads TGTGCCAGCAGCCCCGGGACATCTCGTTCCTACGAGCAGTACGTC. Translated, it gives CASSPGTSRSYEQYV. This chain uses TRBV28 with TRBJ2-7; TRBD1 might be the D (6 bases). The CDR3 runs to 15 residues. The germline V gene has CDR1 MDHEN and CDR2 SYDVKM. V gave up 6 bases and J gave up 1 base, with 16 bases separating them.

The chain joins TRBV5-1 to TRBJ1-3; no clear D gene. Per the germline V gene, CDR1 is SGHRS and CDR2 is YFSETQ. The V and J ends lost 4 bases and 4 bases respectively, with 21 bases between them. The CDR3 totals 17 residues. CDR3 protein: CASSHTGIQVAGNTIYF. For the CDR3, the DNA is TGCGCCAGCAGCCATACGGGGATTCAGGTCGCCGGAAACACCATATATTTT.

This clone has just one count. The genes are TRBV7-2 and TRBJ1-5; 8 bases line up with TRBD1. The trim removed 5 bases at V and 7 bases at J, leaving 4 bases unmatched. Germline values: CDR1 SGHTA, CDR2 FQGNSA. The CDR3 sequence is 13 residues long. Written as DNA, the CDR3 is TGTGCCAGCAGCGACAGGGGAGGCCAGCCCCAGCATTTT. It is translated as CASSDRGGQPQHF.

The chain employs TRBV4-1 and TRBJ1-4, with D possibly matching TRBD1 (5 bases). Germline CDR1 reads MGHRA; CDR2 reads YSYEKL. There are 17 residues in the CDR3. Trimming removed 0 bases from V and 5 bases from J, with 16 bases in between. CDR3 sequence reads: CASSQDVAGAGNEKLFF. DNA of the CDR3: TGCGCCAGCAGCCAAGATGTCGCTGGGGCAGGGAATGAAAAACTGTTTTTT.

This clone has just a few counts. The CDR3 nucleotides read TGTGCCAGCAGCTCGGGACAGGGGGTTACGTGGGGCTACACCTTC. Translated, it gives CASSSGQGVTWGYTF. This rearrangement joins TRBV5-5 to TRBJ1-2; TRBD1 agrees at 11 bases. With V trimmed by 3 bases and J by 8 bases, 9 bases remained unmatched. The CDR3 loop spans 15 amino acids. Germline loops: CDR1 SGHKS, CDR2 YYEKEE (reference sequence). Based on the CDR3 plus reference TRBV5-5 and TRBJ1-2, the full variable domain is DAGVTQSPTHLIKTRGQQVTLRCSPISGHKSVSWYQQVLGQGPQFIFQYYEKEERGRGNFPDRFSARQFPNYSSELNVNALLLGDSALYLCASSSGQGVTWGYTFGSGTRLTVV.